This T cell receptor (beta chain) was captured by sequencing in a study of T cell changes during pregnancy in multiple sclerosis. Produced via immunoSEQ multiplex PCR; TCRdb's table is partial and in-frame only. The repertoire consists of about 41,000 clones, with over 90% occurring once and the leading ten covering about 7%. This clone was seen only once. CDR1 and CDR2 (germline): MNHEY, SMNVEV (reference sequence). V dropped 0 bases and J dropped 3 bases, with 8 bases sitting between them. This CDR3 is built from 15 residues. This chain joins TRBV27 and TRBJ1-4; D gene ambiguous. The TCR was taken from a female donor with multiple sclerosis, enrolled in a pregnancy study. The sample in question was CD8+ T cells from peripheral blood mononuclear cells, obtained in the third trimester of pregnancy. CDR3 region: CASSLSRVSNEKLFF. CDR3 nucleotides: TGTGCCAGCAGTTTATCACGGGTTTCTAATGAAAAACTGTTTTTT.